This TCR beta chain was observed in a study of patients and donors after allogeneic stem cell transplantation. By its share, this clonotype is medium-sized. TCRdb re-analysed the RT-PCR reads in MiXCR, keeping a single row per CDR3 protein. There are 350 to 450 distinct CDR3 sequences in the sample; roughly 1.2% occur only once, and approximately 15% lies in the top ten. V was shortened by 6 bases and J by 6 bases, with 19 bases between the two germline ends. The germline V gene encodes CDR1 MDHEN and CDR2 SYDVKM. This CDR3 spans 15 amino acids. This clonotype originated in a human donor who was either an allogeneic HSCT recipient or a stem cell or donor lymphocyte infusion donor (not recorded which). It is not recorded whose cells these are; they may come from a transplant donor. The chain employs TRBV28 and TRBJ2-3; D assignment may be TRBD1 or TRBD2 (5 bases each). The sequencing input was blood, either unsorted or a sorted T cell fraction (not recorded which). The chain's CDR3 is CASRPVGAMVDTQYF. The CDR3 coding sequence is TGTGCCAGCAGACCGGTCGGGGCCATGGTGGATACGCAGTATTTT. Drawing the rest from reference TRBV28 and TRBJ2-3, the complete variable domain is DVKVTQSSRYLVKRTGEKVFLECVQDMDHENMFWYRQDPGLGLRLIYFSYDVKMKEKGDIPEGYSVSREKKERFSLILESASTNQTSMYLCASRPVGAMVDTQYFGPGTRLTVL.